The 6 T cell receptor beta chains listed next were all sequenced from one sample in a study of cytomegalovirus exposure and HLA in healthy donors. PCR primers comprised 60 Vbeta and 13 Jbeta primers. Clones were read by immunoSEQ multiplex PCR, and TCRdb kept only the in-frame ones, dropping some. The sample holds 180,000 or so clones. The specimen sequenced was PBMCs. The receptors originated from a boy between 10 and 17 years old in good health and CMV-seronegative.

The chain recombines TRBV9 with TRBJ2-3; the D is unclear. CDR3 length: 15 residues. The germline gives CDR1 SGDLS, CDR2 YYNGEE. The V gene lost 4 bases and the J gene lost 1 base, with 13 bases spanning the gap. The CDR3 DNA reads TGTGCCAGCAGCACCCGAAGAGGCCGCACAGATACGCAGTATTTT. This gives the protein CASSTRRGRTDTQYF.

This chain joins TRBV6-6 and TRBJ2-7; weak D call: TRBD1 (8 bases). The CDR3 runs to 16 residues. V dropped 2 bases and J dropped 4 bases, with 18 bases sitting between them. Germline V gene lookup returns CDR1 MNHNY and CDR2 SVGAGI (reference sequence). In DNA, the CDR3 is TGTGCCAGCAGTTACGCAGCGGGACAGGAGGTTTACGAGCAGTACTTC. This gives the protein CASSYAAGQEVYEQYF.

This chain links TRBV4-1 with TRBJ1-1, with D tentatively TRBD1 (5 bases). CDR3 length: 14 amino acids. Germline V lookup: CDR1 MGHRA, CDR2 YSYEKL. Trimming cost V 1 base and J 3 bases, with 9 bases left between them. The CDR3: CASSQAGTHTEAFF. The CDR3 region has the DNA TGCGCCAGCAGCCAAGCCGGGACTCACACTGAAGCTTTCTTT.

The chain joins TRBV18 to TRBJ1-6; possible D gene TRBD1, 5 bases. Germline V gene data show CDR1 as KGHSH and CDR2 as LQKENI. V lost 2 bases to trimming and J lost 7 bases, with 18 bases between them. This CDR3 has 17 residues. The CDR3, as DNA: TGTGCCAGCTCACCAGTAGGAGCAGGGTTTTCGAATTCACCCCTCCACTTT. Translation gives CASSPVGAGFSNSPLHF. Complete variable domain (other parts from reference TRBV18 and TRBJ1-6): NAGVMQNPRHLVRRRGQEARLRCSPMKGHSHVYWYRQLPEEGLKFMVYLQKENIIDESGMPKERFSAEFPKEGPSILRIQQVVRGDSAAYFCASSPVGAGFSNSPLHFGNGTRLTVT.

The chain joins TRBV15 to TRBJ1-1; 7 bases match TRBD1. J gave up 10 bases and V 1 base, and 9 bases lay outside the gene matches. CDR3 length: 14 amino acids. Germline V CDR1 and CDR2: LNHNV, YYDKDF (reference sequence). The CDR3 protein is CATSRGTGFSGAFF. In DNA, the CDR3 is TGTGCCACCAGCAGAGGGACAGGCTTTTCCGGAGCTTTCTTT.

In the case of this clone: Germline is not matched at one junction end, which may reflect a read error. CDR3 sequence (DNA): TGCGTCAGCAGCACGGAACCTCCGGGGGGCCTCACAGATACGCAGTATTTT. Protein sequence: CVSSTEPPGGLTDTQYF. The chain uses TRBV5-1 and TRBJ2-3, with D maybe TRBD2 (7 bases). From germline, CDR1 is SGHRS and CDR2 YFSETQ. This CDR3 spans 17 amino acids.